One and the same sample provided the 27 T cell receptor beta chains below, sequenced in a study of cytomegalovirus exposure and HLA in healthy donors. Primers included in the PCR were 60 Vbeta and 13 Jbeta primers. Sequenced by immunoSEQ multiplex PCR; TCRdb stores in-frame clones only, minus some. The sample holds some 220,000 clones, about 88% seen once. What was sequenced was PBMCs. The receptors shown here come from a girl aged 2 to 10 in good health and CMV-seronegative.

The table lists this clone with a count of one. The V gene is TRBV5-6, the J gene TRBJ1-2; D perhaps matches TRBD1 (5 bases). Germline CDR1 is SGHDT and CDR2 is YYEEEE. V gave up 0 bases and J gave up 5 bases, with 17 bases separating them. The CDR3 sequence is 16 residues long. The CDR3 sequence is CASSLAAGGRGYGYTF. DNA of the CDR3: TGTGCCAGCAGCTTGGCGGCCGGAGGGAGGGGTTATGGCTACACCTTC.

This chain uses TRBV7-9 with TRBJ1-3; D is uncertain. Germline V lookup: CDR1 SEHNR, CDR2 FQNEAQ (reference sequence). Deletions cut 5 bases from V and 4 bases from J, with 6 bases between. This CDR3 contains 12 residues. Here the CDR3 reads CASSQHGNTIYF. Written as DNA, the CDR3 is TGTGCCAGCAGCCAACACGGAAACACCATATATTTT.

V gene TRBV10-2 combines with J gene TRBJ2-7; D gene unclear. CDR3 size: 13 residues. The germline CDR1 and CDR2 sequences are WSHSY and SAAADI. With 5 bases removed from V and 1 base from J, the gap between germline ends came to 9 bases. The CDR3 DNA reads TGCGCCAGCAGTTCCTCGAGATCCTACGAGCAGTACTTC. Translation: CASSSSRSYEQYF.

The CDR3 region has the DNA TGTGCCAGTAGTCGACAGGTGGCCGGGTCACCCCTCCACTTT. This gives the protein CASSRQVAGSPLHF. The V and J genes are TRBV19 and TRBJ1-6; possibly TRBD1 for D (6 bases). CDR1 is LNHDA and CDR2 is SQIVND in the germline V gene (reference sequence). V lost 5 bases to trimming and J lost 10 bases, with 15 bases between them. CDR3 size: 14 residues.

The rearrangement uses TRBV6-1 and TRBJ2-6; possibly TRBD1 for D (5 bases). The germline V gene has CDR1 MNHNS and CDR2 SASEGT. The CDR3 extends over 18 amino acids. The V and J ends lost 1 base and 0 bases respectively, with 13 bases between them. CDR3 in DNA: TGTGCCAGCAGTGAAGTGTCGACAGCGAGCTCTGGGGCCAACGTCCTGACTTTC. Translated, it gives CASSEVSTASSGANVLTF.

In nucleotides, the CDR3 is TGTGCCAGCAGGTACCGGGGACAGGGAATCTACGAGCAGTACTTC. Translated, it gives CASRYRGQGIYEQYF. The gene calls are TRBV6-1 and TRBJ2-7; the match to TRBD1 covers 9 bases. The CDR3 spans 15 residues. The germline V gene has CDR1 MNHNS and CDR2 SASEGT. Losses at the gene ends were 6 bases for V and 3 bases for J; bases not matched to a gene: 9.

This clone was seen once. The chain employs TRBV19 and TRBJ1-5; TRBD1 is a possible D gene (5 bases). The CDR3 length is 15 residues. Germline values: CDR1 LNHDA, CDR2 SQIVND (reference sequence). Trimming pared 5 bases from V and 3 bases from J, leaving 14 bases between. The CDR3 DNA reads TGTGCCAGTAGTCCCGGGACTCCTCTCAATCAGCCCCAGCATTTT. As protein: CASSPGTPLNQPQHF.

DNA for the CDR3: TGTGCCATCGGAGGGACAGGGGACGTCGGGGAGCTGTTTTTT. Translated: CAIGGTGDVGELFF. The V call is TRBV10-3, the J call TRBJ2-2; 10 bases match TRBD1. From germline, CDR1 is ENHRY and CDR2 SYGVKD. The CDR3 contains 14 residues. V dropped 8 bases and J dropped 7; count of bases not matched to a gene: 7.

The rearrangement uses TRBV7-9 and TRBJ2-3; TRBD2 matches 10 bases. CDR1 and CDR2 (germline): SEHNR, FQNEAQ (reference sequence). The CDR3 is made up of 17 amino acids. The V and J ends lost 4 bases and 5 bases, in that order; junction bases with no gene match: 12. The CDR3 loop reads CASSSNVGLAGVDTQYF. The CDR3 bases are TGTGCCAGCAGCTCGAACGTTGGCCTAGCGGGAGTAGATACGCAGTATTTT. The full variable domain, in which reference TRBV7-9 and TRBJ2-3 provide the parts outside the CDR3, is DTGVSQNPRHKITKRGQNVTFRCDPISEHNRLYWYRQTLGQGPEFLTYFQNEAQLEKSRLLSDRFSAERPKGSFSTLEIQRTEQGDSAMYLCASSSNVGLAGVDTQYFGPGTRLTVL.

The chain combines TRBV7-9 with TRBJ1-2, with TRBD1 identical over 10 bases. The CDR3 is 14 residues long. V lost 5 bases and J lost 7; bases outside the gene matches: 7. Germline values: CDR1 SEHNR, CDR2 FQNEAQ (reference sequence). The CDR3 loop reads CASSTGTGDFGYTF. The CDR3 DNA sequence: TGTGCCAGCAGCACCGGGACAGGGGACTTTGGCTACACCTTC. Using reference TRBV7-9 and TRBJ1-2 for the parts outside the CDR3, the full variable domain is DTGVSQNPRHKITKRGQNVTFRCDPISEHNRLYWYRQTLGQGPEFLTYFQNEAQLEKSRLLSDRFSAERPKGSFSTLEIQRTEQGDSAMYLCASSTGTGDFGYTFGSGTRLTVV.

The chain combines TRBV11-2 with TRBJ1-2, with D possibly matching TRBD1 (5 bases). Deletions cut 1 base from V and 6 bases from J, with 9 bases between. The CDR3 length is 13 residues. Per the germline V gene, CDR1 is SGHAT and CDR2 is FQNNGV. The CDR3 reads CASSLAAGNGYTF. CDR3 DNA sequence: TGTGCCAGCAGCTTAGCGGCAGGGAATGGCTACACCTTC. The variable domain in full, completed from reference TRBV11-2 and TRBJ1-2, reads EAGVAQSPRYKIIEKRQSVAFWCNPISGHATLYWYQQILGQGPKLLIQFQNNGVVDDSQLPKDRFSAERLKGVDSTLKIQPAKLEDSAVYLCASSLAAGNGYTFGSGTRLTVV.

J is TRBJ1-1 and V is TRBV5-6; 10 nucleotides align to TRBD1. The germline V gene has CDR1 SGHDT and CDR2 YYEEEE. V was pared by 4 bases and J by 0 bases, with 9 bases of the junction left unmatched. The CDR3 is 17 amino acids. Written as DNA, the CDR3 is TGTGCCAGCAGCCGCTTCGGGACAGGGGAGGTGAACACTGAAGCTTTCTTT. The encoded protein is CASSRFGTGEVNTEAFF.

The chain carries TRBV10-1 and TRBJ2-2, with 9 bases matching TRBD1. V lost 6 bases, J lost 2 bases, and 4 bases stayed unmatched. Per germline, CDR1 WNHNN and CDR2 SYGVQD (reference sequence). This CDR3 spans 15 amino acids. The chain's CDR3 is CASRPGQGNTGELFF. DNA of the CDR3: TGCGCCAGCAGGCCGGGACAGGGAAACACCGGGGAGCTGTTTTTT.

The CDR3 DNA reads as TGCGCCAGCAGCCTGCAAGGGACAGGGCCGAATGGCTACACCTTC. It encodes CASSLQGTGPNGYTF. The chain uses TRBV5-1 and TRBJ1-2, with 9 bases aligning to TRBD1. This CDR3 contains 15 residues. Germline lookup yields CDR1 SGHRS and CDR2 YFSETQ. The V gene end was trimmed by 4 bases and the J gene end by 6 bases; junction bases not matched to a gene: 10.

The genes are TRBV7-9 and TRBJ2-7; D possibly corresponds to TRBD2 (5 bases). With 5 bases removed from V and 1 base from J, the gap between germline ends came to 12 bases. Germline values: CDR1 SEHNR, CDR2 FQNEAQ (reference sequence). CDR3 size: 14 residues. The CDR3 coding sequence is TGTGCCAGCAGCATCAGCGGTTCTTCCTACGAGCAGTACTTC. Its translation is CASSISGSSYEQYF.

CDR3 sequence (DNA): TGTGCCAGCAGCCCACCGGGGTCCTACAATGAGCAGTTCTTC. It yields the protein CASSPPGSYNEQFF. The chain joins TRBV4-2 to TRBJ2-1, with a possible D match to TRBD2 (5 bases). The CDR3 is made up of 14 amino acids. The ends were cut back, 4 bases at V and 1 base at J, with 8 bases in the middle. Germline CDR1 is LGHNA and CDR2 is YNFKEQ.

The rearrangement joins TRBV19 to TRBJ1-5, with a possible D match to TRBD1 (6 bases). The CDR3 loop spans 13 amino acids. Looked up from germline, CDR1 is LNHDA and CDR2 is SQIVND (reference sequence). V was trimmed by 6 bases and J by 7 bases, leaving 13 bases between them. The CDR3 sequence is CASSLTGKQPQHF. The CDR3 DNA is TGTGCCAGTAGCCTCACAGGGAAACAGCCCCAGCATTTT.

This sequence joins TRBV6-5 and TRBJ2-5; 9 positions agree with TRBD2. The CDR3 runs 14 residues. V was clipped by 6 bases and J by 1 base; unmatched bases: 3. The germline V gene encodes CDR1 MNHEY and CDR2 SVGAGI. The CDR3 DNA reads as TGTGCCAGCAGGAGCGGGAGGCGCCAAGAGACCCAGTACTTC. Translated, it gives CASRSGRRQETQYF.

This chain joins TRBV21-1 and TRBJ2-7; the D segment call TRBD2 is taken from the table without a DNA check. TRBV21-1 is designated a pseudogene. The CDR3 is 13 amino acids. CDR3 nucleotides: TGTGCCAGCAGCAAACCTCCGTCCTACGAGCAGTACTTC. It codes for CASSKPPSYEQYF.

The V and J genes are TRBV15 and TRBJ2-3; TRBD2 agrees at 10 bases. Germline assignment: CDR1 LNHNV and CDR2 YYDKDF (reference sequence). The length of the CDR3 is 13 residues. V lost 10 bases to trimming and J lost 2 bases; unmatched junction nucleotides: 3. The CDR3: CAIGLADTDTQYF. In DNA form, the CDR3 reads TGTGCCATTGGACTAGCGGACACAGATACGCAGTATTTT.

This sequence joins TRBV25-1 and TRBJ2-7; perhaps TRBD2 as D (5 bases). The CDR3 has 12 residues. V gave up 2 bases and J gave up 4 bases, with 6 bases separating them. The V gene's germline CDR1 is MGHDK and CDR2 SYGVNS. The DNA for the CDR3 is TGTGCCAGCAGTGAAAGCGGTTACGAGCAGTACTTC. Translating it yields CASSESGYEQYF.

The chain couples TRBV10-1 to TRBJ2-3, with TRBD2 matching 9 bases. The ends lost 4 bases at V and 0 bases at J; junction bases unmatched: 5. CDR1 and CDR2 (germline): WNHNN, SYGVQD (reference sequence). This CDR3 spans 16 amino acids. The CDR3 spells CASSGLAGWSTDTQYF. In DNA form, the CDR3 reads TGCGCCAGCAGTGGGCTAGCGGGATGGAGCACAGATACGCAGTATTTT.

CDR3 in DNA: TGTGCCAGCAGCCCCCTAGGGAGCGCCTACGAGCAGTACTTC. Its translation: CASSPLGSAYEQYF. The rearrangement joins TRBV6-6 to TRBJ2-7, with D tentatively TRBD2 (5 bases). This CDR3 has 14 amino acids. The V gene's germline CDR1 is MNHNY and CDR2 SVGAGI (reference sequence). Trimming pared 6 bases from V and 2 bases from J, leaving 14 bases between.

The V gene is TRBV5-1, the J gene TRBJ2-1, with 10 bases that match TRBD2. The CDR3 contains 20 residues. V shed 0 bases, J shed 0 bases, and the junction held 12 bases outside the gene matches. Germline V lookup: CDR1 SGHRS, CDR2 YFSETQ. The CDR3 sequence is CASSLAVASGSRSSYNEQFF. DNA for the CDR3: TGCGCCAGCAGCTTGGCCGTAGCTAGCGGGAGCCGCAGCTCCTACAATGAGCAGTTCTTC. The entire variable domain, with the rest obtained from reference TRBV5-1 and TRBJ2-1, is as follows: KAGVTQTPRYLIKTRGQQVTLSCSPISGHRSVSWYQQTPGQGLQFLFEYFSETQRNKGNFPGRFSGRQFSNSRSEMNVSTLELGDSALYLCASSLAVASGSRSSYNEQFFGPGTRLTVL.

V and J are TRBV4-2 and TRBJ2-7; D not resolved. In germline, CDR1 is LGHNA, CDR2 YNFKEQ. CDR3 size: 13 residues. V lost 2 bases, J lost 5 bases, and 10 bases lay in between. The DNA of the CDR3 is TGTGCCAGCAGCCAAAGACTTATGGACGAGCAGTACTTC. Encoded protein: CASSQRLMDEQYF.

V and J are TRBV30 and TRBJ1-5; weak D call: TRBD1 (6 bases). The CDR3 contains 13 residues. Germline CDR1 is GTSNPN and CDR2 is SVGIG (reference sequence). V dropped 2 bases and J dropped 7 bases, with 12 bases sitting between them. CDR3 residues: CAWSLFRGQPQHF. The CDR3 coding sequence is TGTGCCTGGAGTCTTTTCAGGGGACAGCCCCAGCATTTT.

V usage is TRBV5-4 and J usage is TRBJ2-1; 12 nucleotides match TRBD2. V lost 2 bases to trimming and J lost 3 bases; unmatched junction nucleotides: 3. Germline V gene lookup returns CDR1 SGHNT and CDR2 YYREEE (reference sequence). CDR3 length equals 16 residues. DNA of the CDR3: TGTGCCAGCAGCTTAGGACTAGCGGGGATCTACAATGAGCAGTTCTTC. Its translation: CASSLGLAGIYNEQFF.